Listed below are T cell receptor beta chains from one sample, sequenced in a study of blood T cell repertoires in COVID-19. TCRdb's table, derived via immunoSEQ multiplex PCR, lists solely in-frame clones and lacks some. The sample carries over 150,000 clones, roughly 84% recorded once. The sample was peripheral blood. The source is a woman aged 40 to 50 with COVID-19, enrolled during active disease. CDR3s include the opening cysteine and the closing phenylalanine or tryptophan. A D gene is named only where the DNA matches it firmly. The listing skips clone size in some rows; elsewhere it reads once, few, many or a size class.

d_call j_call clone_size v_call cdr3_nt cdr3_aa
. TRBJ1-1 . TRBV19 TGTGCCAGTAGTACCGGGATTTGGACTGAAGCTTTCTTT CASSTGIWTEAFF
. TRBJ1-6 . TRBV7-8 TGTGCCAGCACCCGGCAGGGTTACAATTCACCCCTCCACTTT CASTRQGYNSPLHF
. TRBJ1-1 few TRBV19 TGTGCCAGTAGTCCGTCAAGGGGCGCTTTCTTT CASSPSRGAFF
. TRBJ2-7 . TRBV28 TGTGCCAGCAGTTTACATGCGGGGATGGGCTACGAGCAGTACTTC CASSLHAGMGYEQYF
. TRBJ2-7 . TRBV10-3 TGTGCCATCCAGCGGAGAGGGAGCGAGCAGTACTTC CAIQRRGSEQYF
. TRBJ2-2 . TRBV28 TGTGCCAGCGTGAGCGGGTTGGGGAACACCGGGGAGCTGTTTTTT CASVSGLGNTGELFF
TRBD1 TRBJ1-1 . TRBV5-4 TGTGCCAGCAGGGACAGGGTCGCGAACACTGAAGCTTTCTTT CASRDRVANTEAFF
. TRBJ2-7 . TRBV29-1 TGCAGCGTTGGAGGGGGCGAGCAGTACTTC CSVGGGEQYF
. TRBJ2-7 . TRBV27 TGTGCCAGCGCTAACAGGGGGAGGGCCCTCGGGGACTCCTACGAGCAGTACTTC CASANRGRALGDSYEQYF
TRBD1 TRBJ2-1 . TRBV24-1 TGTGCCACCAGACCGGGACAGGGGGCCGATGAGCAGTTCTTC CATRPGQGADEQFF
TRBD1 TRBJ1-5 . TRBV4-1 TGCGCCAGCAGCCCCCGGACAGGAGGCCAGCCCCAGCATTTT CASSPRTGGQPQHF
TRBD1 TRBJ2-1 . TRBV27 TGTGCCAGCAGTTTACGTCCCGGGACAGGGGGCGAGCAGTTCTTC CASSLRPGTGGEQFF
. TRBJ2-5 . TRBV5-6 TGTGCCAGCAGCTCCGTGGGCAGGGAAGAGACCCAGTACTTC CASSSVGREETQYF
. TRBJ1-4 . TRBV18 TGTGCCAGCTCACCACCAACGAGTATTAATGAAAAACTGTTTTTT CASSPPTSINEKLFF
. TRBJ1-2 few TRBV2 TGTGCCAGCATTCCCGCGCCAGGAGGCTATGGCTACACCTTC CASIPAPGGYGYTF
TRBD2 TRBJ2-1 . TRBV27 TGTGCCAGCAGTTTATCGAGGCGGGTGACTAGCCCAACCTACAATGAGCAGTTCTTC CASSLSRRVTSPTYNEQFF
TRBD2 TRBJ2-5 . TRBV6-5 TGTGCCAGCAGGGTCAGCGGGGGAGAGACCCAGTACTTC CASRVSGGETQYF
. TRBJ1-1 . TRBV18 TGTGCCAGCTCACCACTATTAGAACTCCCTGAAGCTTTCTTT CASSPLLELPEAFF
. TRBJ2-2 . TRBV6-4 TGTGCCAGCAGTGACTCCCAGGGTTCGAACACCGGGGAGCTGTTTTTT CASSDSQGSNTGELFF
TRBD1 TRBJ1-5 . TRBV25-1 TGTGCCAGCAGTGAATGGAGGACAGGATGCAATCAGCCCCAGCATTTT CASSEWRTGCNQPQHF
. TRBJ1-5 . TRBV5-6 TGTGCCAGCAGCTTGGCTGGTACGGGGAGACCCCAGCCCCAGCATTTT CASSLAGTGRPQPQHF
. TRBJ1-2 . TRBV3-1/TRBV3-2 TGTGCCAGCAGCCAAGAGGGCAGGGTAGGGAAAAATGGCTACACCTTC CASSQEGRVGKNGYTF
. TRBJ2-7 once TRBV5-1 TGCGCCAGCAGCTTGGGGGCGGGGACCTACGAGCAGTACTTC CASSLGAGTYEQYF
TRBD2 TRBJ2-7 . TRBV7-9 TGTGCCAGCAGCCAGAAGGGAGCGGGAGGCAAAAGCTCCTACGAGCAGTACTTC CASSQKGAGGKSSYEQYF
. TRBJ2-3 . TRBV5-4 TGTGCCGAGGGGGTGAGCACAGATACGCAGTATTTT CAEGVSTDTQYF
. TRBJ1-5 . TRBV7-9 TGTGCCAGCAGCCCGGGGTACAGGGACGGCTTTTATCAGCCCCAGCATTTT CASSPGYRDGFYQPQHF
TRBD1 TRBJ1-2 . TRBV10-1 TGCGCCAGCTCCGGGACAGGTCCTGGCTACACCTTC CASSGTGPGYTF
TRBD2 TRBJ2-2 . TRBV7-9 TGTGCCAGCAGCTTAGTAGCGGGAGGGGCCATTAACACCGGGGAGCTGTTTTTT CASSLVAGGAINTGELFF
TRBD2 TRBJ2-7 . TRBV18 TGTGCCAGCTCACCACCCCTACTAGCGGGAATTACCTACGAGCAGTACTTC CASSPPLLAGITYEQYF
TRBD1 TRBJ1-1 . TRBV6-1 TGTGCCAGCAGTGAGGGGACAGGGGTTAGGGCTTTCTTT CASSEGTGVRAFF
. TRBJ2-7 . TRBV18 TGTGCCAGCTCACCTTCGTCCTACGAGCAGTACTTC CASSPSSYEQYF
TRBD2 TRBJ2-5 . TRBV5-4 TGTGCCAGCAGCGGGACTAGCGAGGAGACCCAGTACTTC CASSGTSEETQYF
TRBD1 TRBJ1-1 . TRBV27 TGTGCCAGCAGTCCGCGACAGGGCCCTGAAGCTTTCTTT CASSPRQGPEAFF
. TRBJ1-1 . TRBV5-1 TGCGCCAGCAGCTATGAGGGGGATAAGGGTGAGGCTTTCTTT CASSYEGDKGEAFF
. TRBJ1-3 . TRBV5-6 TGTGCCAGCAGCTTGTATTCCGGGGGAACCGGAAGGAACACCATATATTTT CASSLYSGGTGRNTIYF
. TRBJ2-5 . TRBV5-1 TGCGCCAGCAGCTTCGGGCAGGGCGAAGAAGAGACCCAGTACTTC CASSFGQGEEETQYF
. TRBJ1-4 . TRBV21-1 TGTGCCAGCAGCGACGGACAGGGAAAAGCTTTT CASSDGQGKAF